A selection of T cell receptor beta chains follows, all from one sample in a study of T cell changes during pregnancy in multiple sclerosis. Profiled with immunoSEQ multiplex PCR; TCRdb holds only in-frame clones, not every one. The sample contains tens of thousands of clones, about nine tenths of which appear only once. Sample: CD4+ T cells from peripheral blood mononuclear cells, taken before pregnancy. The receptors come from a female donor with multiple sclerosis, enrolled in a pregnancy study. Each CDR3 is given with its conserved first and last residue. A D gene is named only where the DNA matches it firmly. Expanded clones are given a class, and other clones once, few, many or no size at all.

>.|17|.|TRBJ2-3|TRBV9
TGTGCCAGCAGCGTAACCGTACGGGGGGCAAGCACAGATACGCAGTATTTT
CASSVTVRGASTDTQYF
>TRBD1|18|once|TRBJ2-7|TRBV11-3
TGTGCCAGCAGCTTAGAGCTTCGCGACAGGGGGTCCTCCTACGAGCAGTACTTC
CASSLELRDRGSSYEQYF
>.|13|few|TRBJ2-3|TRBV18
TGTGCCAGCTCACCCCGGGACACAGATACGCAGTATTTT
CASSPRDTDTQYF
>.|15|.|TRBJ2-1|TRBV18
TGTGCCAGCTCTTCCGGAGGGCCCTCCTACAATGAGCAGTTCTTC
CASSSGGPSYNEQFF
>TRBD1|13|.|TRBJ1-1|TRBV5-6
TGTGCCAGCAGCCAGACAGGGGGCGTGGAAGCTTTCTTT
CASSQTGGVEAFF
>.|12|.|TRBJ2-7|TRBV28
TGTGCCAGCAGCCCCCCCCGAGCGAAGCAGTACTTC
CASSPPRAKQYF
>TRBD1|14|.|TRBJ1-6|TRBV6-6
TGTGCCAGCAGTCGACAGGGGGATAATTCACCCCTCCACTTT
CASSRQGDNSPLHF
>.|17|.|TRBJ1-1|TRBV5-1
TGCGCCAGCAGCTTGCTTAACACACGCCGTCAGAACACTGAAGCTTTCTTT
CASSLLNTRRQNTEAFF
>TRBD2|15|.|TRBJ2-2|TRBV2
TGTGCCAGCAGTGGACTAGCGGCGAACACCGGGGAGCTGTTTTTT
CASSGLAANTGELFF
>.|15|.|TRBJ1-3|TRBV7-2
TGTGCCAGCAGCTTAAAACAGGGAAATGGAAACACCATATATTTT
CASSLKQGNGNTIYF
>.|15|once|TRBJ1-1|TRBV6-5
TGTGCCAGCAGTTACTTACAGGGTGGGGAAACTGAAGCTTTCTTT
CASSYLQGGETEAFF
>TRBD1|16|.|TRBJ1-2|TRBV19
TGTGCCAGTAGTAGGCTCGACAGGGCGAATAACTATGGCTACACCTTC
CASSRLDRANNYGYTF
>.|13|.|TRBJ2-1|TRBV5-4
TGTGCCAGCAGACTGGACAAATACAATGAGCAGTTCTTC
CASRLDKYNEQFF
>.|14|.|TRBJ1-5|TRBV9
TGTGCCAGCAGCCCAACAGGTTTAGGTCAGCCCCAGCATTTT
CASSPTGLGQPQHF
>TRBD2|17|.|TRBJ2-3|TRBV15
TGTGCCACCAGCAGTGGCGGGAGCTGGTTAGGCACAGATACGCAGTATTTT
CATSSGGSWLGTDTQYF
>.|15|few|TRBJ1-2|TRBV19
TGTGCCAGTAGGCCAGGGGTCTTGGGGGACTATGGCTACACCTTC
CASRPGVLGDYGYTF
>TRBD2|18|.|TRBJ2-1|TRBV9
TGTGCCAGCAGCGTAGACCCCAGCGGGAGGGCCTCGAGGGGTGAGCAGTTCTTC
CASSVDPSGRASRGEQFF
>.|16|.|TRBJ1-3|TRBV10-3
TGTGCCATCAGTGACGCGGGGACGCACTCTGGAAACACCATATATTTT
CAISDAGTHSGNTIYF
>.|14|once|TRBJ1-5|TRBV19
TGTGCCAGTAGTATCGTGGTTCGGGATCAGCCCCAGCATTTT
CASSIVVRDQPQHF
>.|14|few|TRBJ1-6|TRBV19
TGTGCCAGTACGGAGTCACGTACTAATTCACCCCTCCACTTT
CASTESRTNSPLHF
>.|14|.|TRBJ1-4|TRBV10-3
TGTGCCATCAGTGACGGACAGCGTAATGAAAAACTGTTTTTT
CAISDGQRNEKLFF
>.|14|.|TRBJ2-7|TRBV19
TGTGCCAGTAGCCCCGATTTACACCGCCCAGAGCAGTACTTC
CASSPDLHRPEQYF